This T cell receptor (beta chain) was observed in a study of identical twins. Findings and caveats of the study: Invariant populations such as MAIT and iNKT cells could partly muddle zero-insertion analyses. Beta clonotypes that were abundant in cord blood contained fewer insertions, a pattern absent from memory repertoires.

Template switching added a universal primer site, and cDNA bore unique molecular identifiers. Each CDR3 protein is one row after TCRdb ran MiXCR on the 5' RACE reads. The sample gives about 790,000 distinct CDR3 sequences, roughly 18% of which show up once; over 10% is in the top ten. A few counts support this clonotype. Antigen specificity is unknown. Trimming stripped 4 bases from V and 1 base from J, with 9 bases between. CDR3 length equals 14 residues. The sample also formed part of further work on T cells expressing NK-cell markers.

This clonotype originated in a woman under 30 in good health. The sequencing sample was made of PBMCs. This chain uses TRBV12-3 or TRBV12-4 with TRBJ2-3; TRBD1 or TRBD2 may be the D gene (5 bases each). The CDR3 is CASSSGAGTDTQYF. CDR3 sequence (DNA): TGTGCCAGCAGTTCCGGGGCCGGCACAGATACGCAGTATTTT.